This TCR beta chain was captured by sequencing in a study of shared clonotypes between healthy human individuals. The overall study: Donor composition was a couple of women and a few men, aged 18 to 49. Study-wide results and caveats: On the whole, naive subsets had larger estimated richness than memory subsets had.

Profiled with immunoSEQ multiplex PCR; TCRdb holds only in-frame clones, not every one. The top ten hold over 1.5% of the sample, which has roughly 680,000 clones, over 60% seen once. This clone occurred many times. Antigen specificity is unknown. There were no recent acute infections or vaccinations among the donors, who were healthy HIV-negative adults. This CDR3 region has 15 residues. Germline loops: CDR1 WSHSY, CDR2 SAAADI. V shed 5 bases, J shed 4 bases, and the junction held 8 bases outside the gene matches. The sequence was obtained from a woman in her twenties or thirties in good health. The chain carries TRBV10-2 and TRBJ2-3; TRBD2 matches 8 bases. Input material: memory CD4+ T cells sorted from blood. As to subset: CD45RA-negative fraction. The CDR3 DNA reads TGCGCCAGCAGTAAGGGACTAGGACGAGCAGATACGCAGTATTTT. It encodes CASSKGLGRADTQYF.